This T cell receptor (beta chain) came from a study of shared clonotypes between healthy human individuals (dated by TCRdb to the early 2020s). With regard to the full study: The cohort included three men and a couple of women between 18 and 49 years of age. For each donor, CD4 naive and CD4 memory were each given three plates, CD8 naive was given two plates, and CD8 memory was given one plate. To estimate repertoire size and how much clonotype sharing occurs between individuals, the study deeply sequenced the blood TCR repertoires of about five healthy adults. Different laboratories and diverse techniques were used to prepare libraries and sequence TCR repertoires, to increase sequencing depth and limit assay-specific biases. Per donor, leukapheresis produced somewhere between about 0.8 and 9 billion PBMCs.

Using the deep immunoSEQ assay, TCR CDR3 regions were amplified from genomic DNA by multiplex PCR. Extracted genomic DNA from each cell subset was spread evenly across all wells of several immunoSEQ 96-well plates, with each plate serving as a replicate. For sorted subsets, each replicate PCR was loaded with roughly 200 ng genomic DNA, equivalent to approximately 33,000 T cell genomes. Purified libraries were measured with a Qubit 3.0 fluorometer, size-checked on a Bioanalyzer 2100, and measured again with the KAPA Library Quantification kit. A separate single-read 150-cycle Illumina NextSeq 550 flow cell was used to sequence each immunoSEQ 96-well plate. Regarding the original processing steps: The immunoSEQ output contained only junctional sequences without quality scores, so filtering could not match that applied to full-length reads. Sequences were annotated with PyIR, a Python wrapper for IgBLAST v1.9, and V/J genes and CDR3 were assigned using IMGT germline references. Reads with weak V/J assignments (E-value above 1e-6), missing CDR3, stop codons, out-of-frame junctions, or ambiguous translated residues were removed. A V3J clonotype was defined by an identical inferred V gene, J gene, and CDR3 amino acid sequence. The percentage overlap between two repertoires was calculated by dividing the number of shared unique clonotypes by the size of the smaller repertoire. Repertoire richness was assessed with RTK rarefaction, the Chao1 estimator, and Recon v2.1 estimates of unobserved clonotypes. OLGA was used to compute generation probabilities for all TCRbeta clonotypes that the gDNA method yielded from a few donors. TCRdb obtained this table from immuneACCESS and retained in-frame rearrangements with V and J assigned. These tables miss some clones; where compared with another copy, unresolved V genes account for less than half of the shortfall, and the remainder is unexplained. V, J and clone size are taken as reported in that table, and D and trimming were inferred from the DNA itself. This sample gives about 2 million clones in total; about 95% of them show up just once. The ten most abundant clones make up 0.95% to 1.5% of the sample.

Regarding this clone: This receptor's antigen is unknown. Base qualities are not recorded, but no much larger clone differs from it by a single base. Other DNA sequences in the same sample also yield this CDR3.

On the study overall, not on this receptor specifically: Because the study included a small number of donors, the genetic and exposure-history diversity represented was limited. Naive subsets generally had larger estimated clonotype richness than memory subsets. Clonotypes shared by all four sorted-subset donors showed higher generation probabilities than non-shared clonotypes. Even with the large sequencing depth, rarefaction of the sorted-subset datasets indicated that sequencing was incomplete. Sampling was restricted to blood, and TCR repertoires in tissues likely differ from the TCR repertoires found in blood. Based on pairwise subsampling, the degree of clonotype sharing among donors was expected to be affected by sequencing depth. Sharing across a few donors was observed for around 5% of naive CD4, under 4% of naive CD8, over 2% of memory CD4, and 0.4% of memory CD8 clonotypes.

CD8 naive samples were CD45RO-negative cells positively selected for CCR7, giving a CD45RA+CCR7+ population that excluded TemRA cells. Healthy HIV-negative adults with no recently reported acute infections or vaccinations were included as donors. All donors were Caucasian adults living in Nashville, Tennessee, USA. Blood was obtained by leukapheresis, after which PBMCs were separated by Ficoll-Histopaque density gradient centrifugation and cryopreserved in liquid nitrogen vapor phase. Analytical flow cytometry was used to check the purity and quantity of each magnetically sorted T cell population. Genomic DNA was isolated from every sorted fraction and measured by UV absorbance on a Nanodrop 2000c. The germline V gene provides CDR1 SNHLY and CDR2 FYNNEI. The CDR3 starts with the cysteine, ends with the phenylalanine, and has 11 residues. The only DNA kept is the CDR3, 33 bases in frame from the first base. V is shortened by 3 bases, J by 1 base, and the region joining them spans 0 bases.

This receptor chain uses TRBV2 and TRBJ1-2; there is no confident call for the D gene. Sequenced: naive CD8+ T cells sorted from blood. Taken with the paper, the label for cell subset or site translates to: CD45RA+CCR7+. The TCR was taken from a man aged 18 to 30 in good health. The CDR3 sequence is CASSDNYGYTF. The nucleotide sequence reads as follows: TGTGCCAGCAGTGATAACTATGGCTACACCTTC.